The rows below give T cell receptor beta chains drawn from one sample of a study of CD8 T cells in Susac syndrome. TCRdb reanalysed the immunoSEQ multiplex PCR reads using MiXCR and keeps one entry per CDR3 protein. The sample includes hundreds of thousands of distinct CDR3 sequences, about 96% of them seen just once. Sequencing was performed on CD4+ T cells from PBMCs. The receptors stem from a human donor with Susac syndrome. The CDR3 runs from the conserved cysteine through the conserved F or W. A D gene is named only where the DNA matches it firmly. Part of the rows lack a size; the others show once, few, many or a class for expanded clones.

D gene	V gene	clone size	J gene	CDR3 protein	CDR3 DNA
TRBD1	TRBV2	-	TRBJ1-2	CASTNRDSVLGYTF	TGTGCCAGCACTAACCGGGACAGCGTACTTGGCTACACCTTC
-	TRBV29-1	once	TRBJ1-1	CSASKPDSRTEAFF	TGCAGCGCCTCCAAACCCGATTCGAGGACTGAAGCTTTCTTT
-	TRBV3-1	-	TRBJ2-7	CASSLYVDPSYEQYF	TGTGCCAGCAGCCTTTACGTAGACCCCTCCTACGAGCAGTACTTC
-	TRBV20-1	-	TRBJ2-5	CSASGGRNRFRTQYF	TGCAGTGCTAGCGGGGGGCGAAATCGGTTTCGGACCCAGTACTTC
-	TRBV6-1	-	TRBJ1-5	CASRGRQTSNQPQHF	TGTGCCAGCAGGGGAAGACAGACGAGCAATCAGCCCCAGCATTTT
TRBD1	TRBV12-3/TRBV12-4	-	TRBJ2-4	CASTPGQGAKNIQYF	TGTGCCAGCACCCCGGGACAGGGAGCCAAAAACATTCAGTACTTC
-	TRBV6-2/TRBV6-3	-	TRBJ2-3	CASSYVLAVPTDTQYF	TGTGCCAGCAGTTACGTTTTAGCGGTACCCACAGATACGCAGTATTTT
TRBD1	TRBV5-1	once	TRBJ1-5	CASSLDVGQGIRSNQPQHF	TGCGCCAGCAGCTTGGATGTGGGACAGGGCATCCGTAGCAATCAGCCCCAGCATTTT
-	TRBV4-2	-	TRBJ2-2	CASSQDHGRIGELFF	TGTGCCAGCAGCCAAGATCATGGGAGAATCGGGGAGCTGTTTTTT
TRBD1	TRBV5-1	-	TRBJ1-2	CASSFGRTGDGYTF	TGCGCCAGCAGCTTCGGAAGGACAGGGGATGGCTACACCTTC
-	TRBV2	-	TRBJ1-5	CASRQEYSNQPQHF	TGTGCCAGTCGACAGGAATATAGCAATCAGCCCCAGCATTTT
-	TRBV29-1	-	TRBJ2-1	CSVGRTSEQFF	TGCAGCGTTGGGCGGACTTCAGAGCAGTTCTTC
TRBD1	TRBV4-1	-	TRBJ2-4	CASRQGQVANIQYF	TGCGCCAGCAGACAGGGACAGGTTGCGAACATTCAGTACTTC
-	TRBV11-2	-	TRBJ1-1	CASSLVYLGQRPGNTEAFF	TGTGCCAGCAGCTTAGTATACCTCGGACAGCGTCCTGGGAACACTGAAGCTTTCTTT
TRBD1	TRBV18	-	TRBJ1-1	CASSPGTGQHTEAFF	TGTGCCAGCTCACCCGGGACAGGCCAACACACTGAAGCTTTCTTT
-	TRBV14	once	TRBJ2-1	CASCGVRAGEQFF	TGTGCCAGCTGTGGAGTCCGGGCGGGAGAGCAGTTCTTC
TRBD1	TRBV7-9	-	TRBJ1-1	CASSLAGTGKTEAFF	TGTGCCAGCAGCTTAGCTGGGACAGGGAAGACTGAAGCTTTCTTT
-	TRBV20-1	-	TRBJ2-1	CSARERSVFYNEQFF	TGCAGTGCTAGAGAACGTAGCGTGTTCTACAATGAGCAGTTCTTC
TRBD2	TRBV2	-	TRBJ2-7	CASTAGRVMLEYF	TGTGCCAGCACCGCGGGGAGGGTAATGCTGGAGTACTTC
-	TRBV25-1	-	TRBJ1-1	CASRSWENTEAFF	TGTGCCAGCAGATCGTGGGAGAACACTGAAGCTTTCTTT
TRBD1	TRBV29-1	-	TRBJ2-7	CSASGQGSYEQYF	TGCAGCGCGTCGGGACAGGGATCCTACGAGCAGTACTTC
-	TRBV30	-	TRBJ2-1	CAWSVRSSGDNEQFF	TGTGCCTGGAGTGTACGGTCCTCGGGAGACAATGAGCAGTTCTTC
-	TRBV29-1	once	TRBJ1-4	CSVEDPNEKLFF	TGCAGCGTTGAGGATCCTAATGAAAAACTGTTTTTT
-	TRBV29-1	-	TRBJ2-1	CSVRGSSYNEQFF	TGCAGCGTTCGGGGGAGCTCCTACAATGAGCAGTTCTTC
-	TRBV4-1	-	TRBJ1-1	CASSPSRGMGLLEAFF	TGCGCCAGCAGCCCCTCTCGAGGGATGGGACTACTTGAAGCTTTCTTT
-	TRBV4-1	once	TRBJ1-2	CASSQGVTDRGYTF	TGCGCCAGCAGCCAAGGTGTGACAGACCGGGGCTACACCTTC
-	TRBV10-3	-	TRBJ1-2	CAIGRDNYGYTF	TGTGCCATTGGGCGGGATAACTATGGCTACACCTTC
TRBD1	TRBV5-4	-	TRBJ1-2	CASSSGQLGYTF	TGTGCCAGCAGCTCGGGACAGCTAGGCTACACCTTC
-	TRBV30	-	TRBJ1-1	CAWSVGGNTEAFF	TGTGCCTGGAGTGTCGGGGGGAACACTGAAGCTTTCTTT
-	TRBV12-3/TRBV12-4	-	TRBJ1-1	CASREADEAFF	TGTGCCAGTCGAGAGGCAGATGAAGCTTTCTTT
TRBD2	TRBV3-1	once	TRBJ2-4	CASSPGLAGVNIQYF	TGTGCCAGCAGCCCAGGACTAGCGGGAGTAAACATTCAGTACTTC
-	TRBV28	-	TRBJ2-5	CASRDGGSRETQYF	TGTGCCAGCAGGGATGGGGGATCCCGGGAGACCCAGTACTTC
-	TRBV5-4	-	TRBJ2-1	CASSLVGVVNEQFF	TGTGCCAGCAGCTTGGTAGGCGTCGTCAATGAGCAGTTCTTC
-	TRBV20-1	-	TRBJ1-4	CSARDGGEKLFF	TGCAGTGCTAGAGATGGGGGGGAAAAACTGTTTTTT
TRBD1	TRBV4-2	-	TRBJ2-3	CASSSRQGASDTQYF	TGTGCCAGCAGCTCGCGACAGGGGGCATCAGATACGCAGTATTTT
-	TRBV19	once	TRBJ1-1	CASSLERAFF	TGTGCCAGTAGTCTGGAGCGAGCTTTCTTT
-	TRBV29-1	-	TRBJ2-2	CSVGDTGELFF	TGCAGCGTTGGGGACACCGGGGAGCTGTTTTTT
TRBD2	TRBV30	-	TRBJ2-1	CAWSLAASYNEQFF	TGTGCCTGGAGTCTAGCGGCATCCTACAATGAGCAGTTCTTC
-	TRBV18	-	TRBJ1-1	CASSQYGPDTEAFF	TGTGCCAGCTCACAATACGGGCCGGACACCGAAGCTTTCTTT
-	TRBV4-1	-	TRBJ2-3	CASSISGTQYF	TGCGCCAGCAGTATCTCCGGTACGCAGTATTTT
TRBD1	TRBV4-1	-	TRBJ2-1	CASSQERTGYYEQFF	TGCGCCAGCAGCCAAGAACGGACAGGTTACTATGAGCAGTTCTTC
TRBD1	TRBV25-1	-	TRBJ2-6	CASSERTGSSGANVLTF	TGTGCCAGCAGTGAGAGGACAGGCTCGTCTGGGGCCAACGTCCTGACTTTC
-	TRBV18	-	TRBJ2-7	CASSQNAGQSEQYF	TGTGCCAGCTCACAAAACGCGGGACAGAGTGAGCAGTACTTC
-	TRBV2	-	TRBJ2-3	CASSAVGDTQYF	TGTGCCAGCAGTGCGGTTGGAGATACGCAGTATTTT
TRBD2	TRBV11-3	-	TRBJ2-1	CASSLRPASGRNEQFF	TGTGCCAGCAGCTTACGTCCGGCTAGCGGCCGCAATGAGCAGTTCTTC
TRBD2	TRBV5-4	-	TRBJ2-5	CASSSPGRGRSQETQYF	TGTGCCAGCAGCTCCCCCGGGCGCGGGAGGTCCCAAGAGACCCAGTACTTC
-	TRBV30	few	TRBJ2-7	CAWSVRAYEQYF	TGTGCCTGGAGTGTACGCGCCTACGAGCAGTACTTC
-	TRBV20-1	-	TRBJ1-5	CSARATDNQPQHF	TGCAGTGCTAGAGCGACGGACAATCAGCCCCAGCATTTT
-	TRBV30	-	TRBJ2-1	CAWSRGGNEQFF	TGTGCCTGGAGTCGAGGGGGGAATGAGCAGTTCTTC
TRBD2	TRBV7-9	-	TRBJ2-1	CASSDGTSGINEQFF	TGTGCCAGCAGCGACGGGACTAGCGGGATAAATGAGCAGTTCTTC
TRBD2	TRBV24-1	-	TRBJ2-2	CATRGLSTGELFF	TGTGCCACCAGGGGACTATCCACCGGGGAGCTGTTTTTT
-	TRBV6-1	-	TRBJ1-1	CASSPPPSRGYSEAFF	TGTGCCAGCAGCCCCCCTCCCTCACGGGGATACTCTGAAGCTTTCTTT
-	TRBV29-1	-	TRBJ2-7	CSTKGGEYEQYF	TGCAGCACGAAGGGGGGCGAGTACGAGCAGTACTTC
-	TRBV12-3/TRBV12-4	-	TRBJ1-3	CASSDDYPTGNTIYF	TGTGCCAGCAGTGATGACTACCCGACTGGAAACACCATATATTTT
-	TRBV7-8	-	TRBJ2-5	CASTRSSYQETQYF	TGTGCCAGCACCAGGTCCTCTTACCAAGAGACCCAGTACTTC
TRBD2	TRBV20-1	-	TRBJ2-2	CSASGLAGVTGELFF	TGCAGTGCTAGTGGGCTAGCGGGAGTTACCGGGGAGCTGTTTTTT
-	TRBV7-9	-	TRBJ2-7	CASRPDEQYF	TGTGCCAGCAGGCCGGACGAGCAGTACTTC
TRBD2	TRBV7-3	-	TRBJ2-1	CASSPRGGSGDEQFF	TGTGCCAGCAGCCCACGCGGCGGGAGTGGAGATGAGCAGTTCTTC
TRBD2	TRBV7-9	-	TRBJ2-1	CASSPGGGDGDEQFF	TGTGCCAGCAGCCCGGGGGGAGGCGACGGCGATGAGCAGTTCTTC
TRBD2	TRBV7-3	-	TRBJ2-2	CASSLEVGGPGELFF	TGTGCCAGCAGCTTAGAAGTGGGAGGGCCCGGGGAGCTGTTTTTT